This TCR beta chain was observed in a study of cytomegalovirus exposure and HLA in healthy donors. Study-level points and caveats: It was confirmed in vitro that a few of the CMV-associated chains were specific for CMV antigens.

V shed 0 bases and J shed 4 bases, with 6 bases lying between them. This CDR3 is 13 amino acids long. From germline, CDR1 is MNHEY and CDR2 SMNVEV (reference sequence). This PCR relied on a set of 60 Vbeta primers and 13 Jbeta primers. How the authors handled the data: The authors later counted about 80 million unique TCR beta chains, approximately 10 million of them shared. TCRdb's copy holds only in-frame clones and misses some; the assay was immunoSEQ multiplex PCR. V, J and clone size were drawn from that table, and D and trimming were deduced from the DNA. The sample holds about 110,000 clones, more than 65% seen once. Of note for this clone: Its antigen is not identified.

This receptor was identified in a woman in her fifties or sixties in good health and CMV-seropositive. The gene calls are TRBV27 and TRBJ1-2; D ambiguous. Source material: PBMCs. The CDR3: CASSLSVAYGYTF. CDR3 in DNA: TGTGCCAGCAGTTTATCAGTGGCCTATGGCTACACCTTC.